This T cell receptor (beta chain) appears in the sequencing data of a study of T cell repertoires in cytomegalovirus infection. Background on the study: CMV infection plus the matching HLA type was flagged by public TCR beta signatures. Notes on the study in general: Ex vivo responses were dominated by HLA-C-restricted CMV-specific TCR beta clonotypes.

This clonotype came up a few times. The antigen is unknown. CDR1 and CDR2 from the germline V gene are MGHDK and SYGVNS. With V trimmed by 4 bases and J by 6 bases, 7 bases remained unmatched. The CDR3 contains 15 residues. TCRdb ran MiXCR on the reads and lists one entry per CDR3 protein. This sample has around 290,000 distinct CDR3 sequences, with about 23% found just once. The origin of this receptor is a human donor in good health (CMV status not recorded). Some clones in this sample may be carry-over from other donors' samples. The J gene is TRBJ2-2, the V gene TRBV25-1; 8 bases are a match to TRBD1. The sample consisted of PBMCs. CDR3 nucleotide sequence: TGTGCCAGCAGTGGGACGACAGGGGTCGCCGGGGAGCTGTTTTTT. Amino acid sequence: CASSGTTGVAGELFF.